A single sample is the source of the 31 T cell receptor beta chains below, sequenced in a study of blood T cell repertoires in COVID-19. Here immunoSEQ multiplex PCR was the method, and the copy in TCRdb shows in-frame clones only, minus some. The sample consists of fewer than 300,000 clones, around four fifths of them appearing once. Sequenced: peripheral blood. These receptors originate from a woman between 65 and 79 years old with active or convalescent COVID-19.

The chain is built from TRBV2 and TRBJ1-5; D is uncertain. The CDR3 has 15 residues. CDR1 is SNHLY and CDR2 is FYNNEI in the germline V gene. Between the trimmed V and J ends, which lost 7 bases and 0 bases, there was a span of 13 bases. The CDR3 coding sequence is TGTGCCAGCAAGAAGGAGGCAGCTAGCAATCAGCCCCAGCATTTT. This translates into CASKKEAASNQPQHF. Based on the CDR3 plus reference TRBV2 and TRBJ1-5, the full variable domain is EPEVTQTPSHQVTQMGQEVILRCVPISNHLYFYWYRQILGQKVEFLVSFYNNEISEKSEIFDDQFSVERPDGSNFTLKIRSTKLEDSAMYFCASKKEAASNQPQHFGDGTRLSIL.

The rearrangement joins TRBV6-5 to TRBJ2-7; TRBD1 matches 9 bases. This CDR3 is 15 amino acids long. V was pared by 2 bases and J by 5 bases, with 7 bases of the junction left unmatched. In germline, CDR1 is MNHEY, CDR2 SVGAGI. CDR3 sequence (DNA): TGTGCCAGCAGTTACACCGGGACAGGGTCCCACGAGCAGTACTTC. This translates into CASSYTGTGSHEQYF.

In its sample, this clone was seen once. J is TRBJ2-1 and V is TRBV7-8; TRBD2 is a possible D gene (5 bases). The CDR3 covers 17 residues. V lost 1 base and J lost 5, with 18 bases in between. Germline CDR1 is SGHVS and CDR2 is FQNEAQ. The DNA of the CDR3 is TGTGCCAGCAGCTTAGGGACGGACTTAAGGTGGAACAATGAGCAGTTCTTC. The encoded protein is CASSLGTDLRWNNEQFF. The variable domain in full, completed from reference TRBV7-8 and TRBJ2-1, reads GAGVSQSPRYKVAKRGQDVALRCDPISGHVSLFWYQQALGQGPEFLTYFQNEAQLDKSGLPSDRFFAERPEGSVSTLKIQRTQQEDSAVYLCASSLGTDLRWNNEQFFGPGTRLTVL.

This clone occurred once. The chain is built from TRBV19 and TRBJ2-3; 9 bases match TRBD2. Germline lookup yields CDR1 LNHDA and CDR2 SQIVND (reference sequence). This CDR3 contains 16 residues. The V and J ends lost 7 bases and 0 bases, in that order; junction bases with no gene match: 8. Here the CDR3 DNA reads TGTGCCAGTATGAGCGGGAGGACTCCTAGCACAGATACGCAGTATTTT. Protein sequence: CASMSGRTPSTDTQYF.

The V and J genes are TRBV10-3 and TRBJ1-2, with D possibly matching TRBD1 (6 bases). Trimming stripped 1 base from V and 1 base from J, with 10 bases between. The CDR3 consists of 15 residues. Germline V gene sequence: CDR1 ENHRY, CDR2 SYGVKD. The CDR3: CAISEWAGVNYGYTF. For the CDR3, the DNA is TGTGCCATCAGTGAGTGGGCAGGGGTTAACTATGGCTACACCTTC.

The chain has TRBV27 and TRBJ2-7; 8 bases map to TRBD1. V trimming: 6 bases; J trimming: 0 bases; junction bases outside the gene matches: 7. Germline V gives CDR1 MNHEY, CDR2 SMNVEV (reference sequence). This CDR3 is 15 amino acids long. The CDR3 region is CASSPGGSLSYEQYF. CDR3 sequence (DNA): TGTGCCAGCAGCCCAGGGGGCAGCCTCTCCTACGAGCAGTACTTC.

The chain couples TRBV18 to TRBJ1-1; D not certain. Germline-derived CDR1 and CDR2 are KGHSH and LQKENI. The CDR3 runs 14 residues. Trimming took off 3 bases at V and 0 bases at J, with 8 bases between the two ends. This CDR3 is CASSPRVLNTEAFF. The CDR3 coding sequence is TGTGCCAGCTCACCTCGGGTGCTGAACACTGAAGCTTTCTTT.

The chain has TRBV6-5 and TRBJ2-1, with D tentatively TRBD1 (7 bases). Germline V gives CDR1 MNHEY, CDR2 SVGAGI. Deletions cut 6 bases from V and 0 bases from J, with 12 bases between. This CDR3 has 15 amino acids. The CDR3 spells CASRARGASYNEQFF. CDR3 nucleotide sequence: TGTGCCAGCAGAGCCAGGGGGGCCTCCTACAATGAGCAGTTCTTC.

The chain combines TRBV28 with TRBJ2-3; tentative D call: TRBD1 (5 bases). The CDR3 has 15 residues. The V end was cut by 9 bases, the J end by 1 base, with 17 bases between. Germline V CDR1 and CDR2: MDHEN, SYDVKM. The CDR3 coding sequence is TGTGCCAGTACCTCCAGGGCGAAGGGCACAGATACGCAGTATTTT. This gives the protein CASTSRAKGTDTQYF. The full variable domain, in which reference TRBV28 and TRBJ2-3 provide the parts outside the CDR3, is DVKVTQSSRYLVKRTGEKVFLECVQDMDHENMFWYRQDPGLGLRLIYFSYDVKMKEKGDIPEGYSVSREKKERFSLILESASTNQTSMYLCASTSRAKGTDTQYFGPGTRLTVL.

This chain uses TRBV5-1 with TRBJ2-7, with no clear D. Trimming removed 0 bases at V and 6 bases at J, with 13 bases between. In germline, CDR1 is SGHRS, CDR2 YFSETQ. CDR3 length equals 14 residues. CDR3 bases: TGCGCCAGCAGCTTGGTAGATGCGGTATCCGAGCAGTACTTC. Residues: CASSLVDAVSEQYF.

This chain links TRBV28 with TRBJ1-2, with D perhaps matching TRBD1 (5 bases). This CDR3 region has 17 residues. Germline CDR1 MDHEN, CDR2 SYDVKM. With 8 bases removed from V and 4 bases from J, the gap between germline ends came to 26 bases. The DNA for the CDR3 is TGTGCCAGCGAACCTGGGGGGATCCCAAAGCCTATCTATGGCTACACCTTC. It encodes CASEPGGIPKPIYGYTF.

This clone was detected only once. The rearrangement links TRBV6-5 to TRBJ1-1, with 10 bases lining up with TRBD1. V was clipped by 8 bases and J by 6 bases; unmatched bases: 12. CDR1 MNHEY and CDR2 SVGAGI come from the germline V gene. This CDR3 comprises 15 residues. The CDR3 spells CASRVTGGFGPEAFF. Here the CDR3 DNA reads TGTGCCAGCCGCGTGACAGGGGGCTTTGGACCTGAAGCTTTCTTT.

This clone was found a few times. The J gene is TRBJ2-7, the V gene TRBV3-1 (or the pseudogene TRBV3-2); TRBD2 matches 8 bases. The V gene's germline CDR1 is LGHDT and CDR2 YNNKEL (reference sequence). CDR3 length equals 18 residues. V shed 3 bases, J shed 5 bases, and the junction held 18 bases outside the gene matches. CDR3 DNA: TGTGCCAGCAGCCAGTGGGGGGGGCAAGCGGGAGCAATGGACGAGCAGTACTTC. It yields the protein CASSQWGGQAGAMDEQYF.

The DNA of the CDR3 is TGTGCCAGCAGCCACCTGGACAGGGAGATTAATGAAAAACTGTTTTTT. This codes for CASSHLDREINEKLFF. The chain uses TRBV4-2 and TRBJ1-4, with 8 bases aligning to TRBD1. The CDR3 is 16 amino acids. Germline V gene data show CDR1 as LGHNA and CDR2 as YNFKEQ. The trim removed 3 bases at V and 4 bases at J, leaving 7 bases unmatched.

This chain uses TRBV30 with TRBJ2-3; the D is unclear. Trimming stripped 0 bases from V and 8 bases from J, with 9 bases between. CDR1 and CDR2 from the germline V gene are GTSNPN and SVGIG (reference sequence). The CDR3 is made up of 12 amino acids. The CDR3 DNA follows: TGTGCCTGGAGTGTAATCTCGGTTACGCAGTATTTT. Translated: CAWSVISVTQYF.

The rearrangement joins TRBV20-1 to TRBJ2-3; D is possibly TRBD1 or TRBD2 (6 bases each). The CDR3 length is 14 residues. Germline V CDR1 and CDR2: DFQATT, SNEGSKA (reference sequence). V lost 3 bases and J 0 bases, leaving 10 bases between the germline ends. CDR3 nucleotides: TGCAGTGCTAGTGAGGGGGGTAGCACAGATACGCAGTATTTT. Protein sequence: CSASEGGSTDTQYF.

The chain is built from TRBV29-1 and TRBJ2-3; 12 nucleotides align to TRBD2. Looked up from germline, CDR1 is SQVTM and CDR2 is ANQGSEA. V shed 6 bases, J shed 3 bases, and the junction held 4 bases outside the gene matches. This CDR3 has 14 amino acids. The CDR3 region is CSVTSGGITDTQYF. The CDR3 nucleotides are TGCAGCGTAACTAGCGGGGGGATAACAGATACGCAGTATTTT.

The rearrangement links TRBV28 to TRBJ1-1; 9 nucleotides match TRBD1. V was pared by 5 bases and J by 4 bases, with 5 bases of the junction left unmatched. Looked up from germline, CDR1 is MDHEN and CDR2 is SYDVKM. This CDR3 spans 14 amino acids. CDR3 bases: TGTGCCAGCAGTATACAGGGGGCTGGCACTGAAGCTTTCTTT. It yields the protein CASSIQGAGTEAFF. Full variable domain (missing parts from reference TRBV28 and TRBJ1-1): DVKVTQSSRYLVKRTGEKVFLECVQDMDHENMFWYRQDPGLGLRLIYFSYDVKMKEKGDIPEGYSVSREKKERFSLILESASTNQTSMYLCASSIQGAGTEAFFGQGTRLTVV.

V and J are TRBV28 and TRBJ2-5; tentative D call: TRBD2 (5 bases). CDR3 size: 15 residues. V lost 4 bases and J lost 2, with 14 bases in between. CDR1 is MDHEN and CDR2 is SYDVKM in the germline V gene. CDR3 bases: TGTGCCAGCAGTTCAGTCGGGGTTAATCAAGAGACCCAGTACTTC. Its translation is CASSSVGVNQETQYF.

The chain joins TRBV19 to TRBJ2-2; TRBD2 matches 7 bases. The germline V gene has CDR1 LNHDA and CDR2 SQIVND (reference sequence). The CDR3 loop spans 16 amino acids. The J segment lost 6 bases and the V segment lost 10 bases, leaving 17 bases of the junction unmatched. CDR3 DNA sequence: TGTGCCACCGACCACCCCCCCAGCGGGGTGGCCGGGGAGCTGTTTTTT. Translation: CATDHPPSGVAGELFF.

This chain's CDR3 is CASSPSAPRQGRGGYTF. CDR3 DNA: TGCGCCAGCAGCCCCTCCGCCCCAAGACAGGGCAGGGGTGGCTACACCTTC. The chain carries TRBV5-1 and TRBJ1-2, with 7 bases matching TRBD1. Germline V gene sequence: CDR1 SGHRS, CDR2 YFSETQ. The V segment lost 4 bases and the J segment 7 bases; nucleotides outside the gene matches: 19. This CDR3 spans 17 amino acids.

In this sample, this clone turned up a few times. V usage is TRBV19 and J usage is TRBJ2-1, with TRBD2 identical over 9 bases. The V segment lost 3 bases and the J segment 8 bases; nucleotides outside the gene matches: 11. There are 16 residues in the CDR3. In germline, CDR1 is LNHDA, CDR2 SQIVND (reference sequence). The CDR3 region is CASSMSGAGGKYEQFF. The CDR3 nucleotides are TGTGCCAGTAGTATGAGTGGAGCGGGAGGCAAATATGAGCAGTTCTTC. Drawing the rest from reference TRBV19 and TRBJ2-1, the complete variable domain is DGGITQSPKYLFRKEGQNVTLSCEQNLNHDAMYWYRQDPGQGLRLIYYSQIVNDFQKGDIAEGYSVSREKKESFPLTVTSAQKNPTAFYLCASSMSGAGGKYEQFFGPGTRLTVL.

The V and J genes are TRBV5-4 and TRBJ2-5, with D possibly being TRBD2 (5 bases). This CDR3 is built from 15 residues. Per the germline V gene, CDR1 is SGHNT and CDR2 is YYREEE (reference sequence). V lost 3 bases, J lost 1 base, and 13 bases lay in between. The DNA for the CDR3 is TGTGCCAGCAGCTCCTCTGGCGGGCTCCAAGAGACCCAGTACTTC. Translating it yields CASSSSGGLQETQYF.

This chain uses TRBV30 with TRBJ1-4; 12 bases match TRBD1. The germline gives CDR1 GTSNPN, CDR2 SVGIG (reference sequence). This CDR3 comprises 16 residues. The ends lost 3 bases at V and 7 bases at J; junction bases unmatched: 9. CDR3 in amino acids: CAWRQGQGAEGEKLFF. For the CDR3, the DNA is TGTGCCTGGAGACAGGGACAGGGGGCCGAGGGTGAAAAACTGTTTTTT.

The genes are TRBV3-1 (or the pseudogene TRBV3-2) and TRBJ2-3, with D uncertain. The length of the CDR3 is 14 residues. V was trimmed by 7 bases and J by 2 bases, leaving 13 bases between them. Germline V CDR1 and CDR2: LGHDT, YNNKEL (reference sequence). The CDR3 here is CASTPHTSTDTQYF. CDR3 DNA: TGTGCCAGCACCCCACATACCTCCACAGATACGCAGTATTTT.

V usage is TRBV5-8 and J usage is TRBJ1-4, with 9 bases lining up with TRBD1. Losses at the gene ends were 0 bases for V and 8 bases for J; bases not matched to a gene: 5. Germline CDR1 reads SGHTS; CDR2 reads YDEGEE. The CDR3 is 15 residues long. The CDR3 region is CASSLAGTGREKLFF. The CDR3 region has the DNA TGTGCCAGCAGCTTGGCGGGGACAGGGCGCGAAAAACTGTTTTTT.

This sequence joins TRBV10-3 and TRBJ1-1; D remains unclear. CDR3 length equals 14 residues. Trimming left V 8 bases short and J 5 bases short, with 18 bases between. CDR1 and CDR2 from the germline V gene are ENHRY and SYGVKD. The CDR3 bases are TGTGCCATCCGAAAGCTCGGAGTTAGTACTGAAGCTTTCTTT. This translates into CAIRKLGVSTEAFF.

The chain combines TRBV30 with TRBJ2-7; 8 positions match TRBD1. The V gene's germline CDR1 is GTSNPN and CDR2 SVGIG (reference sequence). With V trimmed by 3 bases and J by 6 bases, 10 bases remained unmatched. CDR3 length: 14 residues. The CDR3 loop reads CAWSERRQGSEQYF. CDR3 DNA sequence: TGTGCCTGGAGCGAGAGGAGACAGGGGAGCGAGCAGTACTTC.

This clone was observed a handful of times. This chain's CDR3 is CASRTSDRNQPQHF. CDR3 coding DNA: TGTGCCAGCAGGACGTCGGACAGGAACCAGCCCCAGCATTTT. The chain links TRBV6-5 to TRBJ1-5, with 7 bases fitting TRBD1. The CDR3 totals 14 residues. V shed 6 bases and J 7 bases; nucleotides not matched to a gene: 9. Germline V gene sequence: CDR1 MNHEY, CDR2 SVGAGI.

This chain connects TRBV7-3 to TRBJ2-7, with a tentative D call TRBD1 (7 bases). CDR3 length equals 13 residues. Trimming removed 5 bases at V and 6 bases at J, with 14 bases between. Germline V gene data show CDR1 as SGHTA and CDR2 as FQGTGA. The CDR3, as DNA: TGTGCCAGCAGCGCCTACCAGGGGGGCGAGCAGTACTTC. It translates to CASSAYQGGEQYF. The variable domain in full, completed from reference TRBV7-3 and TRBJ2-7, reads GAGVSQTPSNKVTEKGKYVELRCDPISGHTALYWYRQSLGQGPEFLIYFQGTGAADDSGLPNDRFFAVRPEGSVSTLKIQRTERGDSAVYLCASSAYQGGEQYFGPGTRLTVT.

The rearrangement links TRBV6-5 to TRBJ2-1; TRBD1 is a possible D gene (5 bases). Trimming took 11 bases from V and 2 from J, leaving 7 bases between them. The CDR3 covers 11 residues. The V gene's germline CDR1 is MNHEY and CDR2 SVGAGI. CDR3 protein: CAGQAYNEQFF. CDR3 nucleotide sequence: TGTGCCGGACAAGCCTACAATGAGCAGTTCTTC.